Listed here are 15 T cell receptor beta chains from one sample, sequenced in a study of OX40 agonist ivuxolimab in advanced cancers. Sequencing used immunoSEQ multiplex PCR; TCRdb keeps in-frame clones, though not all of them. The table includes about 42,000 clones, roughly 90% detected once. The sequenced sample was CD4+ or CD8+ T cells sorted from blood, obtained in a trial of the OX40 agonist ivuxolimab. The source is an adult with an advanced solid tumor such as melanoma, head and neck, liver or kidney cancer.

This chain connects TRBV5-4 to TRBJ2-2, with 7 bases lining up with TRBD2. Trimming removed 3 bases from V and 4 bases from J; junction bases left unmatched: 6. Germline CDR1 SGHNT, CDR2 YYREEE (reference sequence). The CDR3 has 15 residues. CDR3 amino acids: CASSSGGVSTGELFF. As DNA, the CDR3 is TGTGCCAGCAGCTCGGGGGGAGTGTCCACCGGGGAGCTGTTTTTT.

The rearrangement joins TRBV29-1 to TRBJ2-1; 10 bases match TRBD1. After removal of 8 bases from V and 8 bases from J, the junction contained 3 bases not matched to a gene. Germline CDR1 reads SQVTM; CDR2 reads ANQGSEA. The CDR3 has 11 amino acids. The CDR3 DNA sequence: TGCAGCACCGGGACAGGGGATGAGCAGTTCTTC. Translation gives CSTGTGDEQFF.

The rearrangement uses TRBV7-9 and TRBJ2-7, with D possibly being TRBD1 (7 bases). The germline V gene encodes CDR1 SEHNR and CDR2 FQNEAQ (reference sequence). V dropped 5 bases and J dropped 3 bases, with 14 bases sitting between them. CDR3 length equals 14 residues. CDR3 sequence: CASSTRGELYEQYF. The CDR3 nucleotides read TGTGCCAGCAGCACCAGGGGGGAACTCTACGAGCAGTACTTC. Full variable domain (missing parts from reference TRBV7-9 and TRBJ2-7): DTGVSQNPRHKITKRGQNVTFRCDPISEHNRLYWYRQTLGQGPEFLTYFQNEAQLEKSRLLSDRFSAERPKGSFSTLEIQRTEQGDSAMYLCASSTRGELYEQYFGPGTRLTVT.

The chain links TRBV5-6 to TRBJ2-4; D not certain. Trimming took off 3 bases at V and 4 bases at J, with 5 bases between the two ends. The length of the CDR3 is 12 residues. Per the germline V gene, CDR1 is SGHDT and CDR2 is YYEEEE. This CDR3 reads CASSYAKNIQYF. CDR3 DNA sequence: TGTGCCAGCAGCTATGCAAAAAACATTCAGTACTTC. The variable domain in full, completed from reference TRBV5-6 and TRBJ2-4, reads DAGVTQSPTHLIKTRGQQVTLRCSPKSGHDTVSWYQQALGQGPQFIFQYYEEEERQRGNFPDRFSGHQFPNYSSELNVNALLLGDSALYLCASSYAKNIQYFGAGTRLSVL.

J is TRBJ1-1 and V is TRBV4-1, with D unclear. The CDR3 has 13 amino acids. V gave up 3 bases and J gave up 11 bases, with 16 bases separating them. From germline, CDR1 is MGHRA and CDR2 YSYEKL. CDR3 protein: CASSHARQTEAFF. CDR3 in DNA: TGCGCCAGCAGCCATGCCCGGCAAACGGAGGCTTTCTTT.

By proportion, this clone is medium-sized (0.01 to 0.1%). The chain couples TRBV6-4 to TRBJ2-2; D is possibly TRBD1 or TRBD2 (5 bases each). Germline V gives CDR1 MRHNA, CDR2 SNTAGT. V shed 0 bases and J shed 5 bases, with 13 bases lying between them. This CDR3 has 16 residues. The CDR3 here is CASSDSGDGSTGELFF. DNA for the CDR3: TGTGCCAGCAGTGACTCGGGGGACGGCAGTACCGGGGAGCTGTTTTTT.

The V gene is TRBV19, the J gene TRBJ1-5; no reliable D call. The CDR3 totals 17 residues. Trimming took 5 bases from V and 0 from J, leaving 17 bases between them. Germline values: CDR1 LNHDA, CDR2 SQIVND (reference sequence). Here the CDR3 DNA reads TGTGCCAGTAGTGTCCGGCAGGCGAGGTATAGCAATCAGCCCCAGCATTTT. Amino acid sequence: CASSVRQARYSNQPQHF.

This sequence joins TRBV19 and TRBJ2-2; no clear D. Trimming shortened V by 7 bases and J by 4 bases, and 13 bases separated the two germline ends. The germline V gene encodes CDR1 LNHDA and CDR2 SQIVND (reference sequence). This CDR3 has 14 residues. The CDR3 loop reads CASTRQEFTGELFF. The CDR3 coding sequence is TGTGCCAGTACAAGGCAGGAGTTCACCGGGGAGCTGTTTTTT.

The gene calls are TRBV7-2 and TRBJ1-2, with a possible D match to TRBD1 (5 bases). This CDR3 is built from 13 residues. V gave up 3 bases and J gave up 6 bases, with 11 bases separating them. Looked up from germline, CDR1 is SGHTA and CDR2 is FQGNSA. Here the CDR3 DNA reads TGTGCCAGCAGCTTTGTCAGGGAGGATGGCTACACCTTC. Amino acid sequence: CASSFVREDGYTF.

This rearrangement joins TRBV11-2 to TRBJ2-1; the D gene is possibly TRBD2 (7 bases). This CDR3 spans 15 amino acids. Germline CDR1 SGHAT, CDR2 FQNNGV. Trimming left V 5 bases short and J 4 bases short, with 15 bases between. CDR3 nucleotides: TGTGCCAGCAGCCCCATTCGGGGGGCATACAATGAGCAGTTCTTC. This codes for CASSPIRGAYNEQFF.

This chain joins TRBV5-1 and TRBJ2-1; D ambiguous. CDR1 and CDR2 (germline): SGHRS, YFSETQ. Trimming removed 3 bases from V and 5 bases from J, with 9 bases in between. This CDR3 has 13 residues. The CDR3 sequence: CASSYSDHNEQFF. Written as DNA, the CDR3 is TGCGCCAGCAGCTACTCGGACCACAATGAGCAGTTCTTC.

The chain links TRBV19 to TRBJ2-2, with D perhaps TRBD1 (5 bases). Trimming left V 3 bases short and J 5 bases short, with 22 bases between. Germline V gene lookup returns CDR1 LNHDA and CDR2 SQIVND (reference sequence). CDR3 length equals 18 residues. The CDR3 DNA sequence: TGTGCCAGTAGTATTGGCCCCGTCCAGGCAGGGCCGACCGGGGAGCTGTTTTTT. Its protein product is CASSIGPVQAGPTGELFF.

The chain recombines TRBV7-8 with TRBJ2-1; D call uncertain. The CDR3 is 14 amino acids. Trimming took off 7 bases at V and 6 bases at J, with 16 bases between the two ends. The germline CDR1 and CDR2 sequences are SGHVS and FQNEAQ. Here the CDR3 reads CASTTAKKVNEQFF. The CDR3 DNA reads TGTGCCAGCACCACCGCCAAAAAGGTCAATGAGCAGTTCTTC.

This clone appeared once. CDR3 loop: CASSLGGSAYEQYF. The CDR3 DNA sequence: TGTGCCAGCAGCTTAGGGGGGTCTGCCTACGAGCAGTACTTC. J is TRBJ2-7 and V is TRBV7-8, with D perhaps matching TRBD1 or TRBD2 (5 bases each). CDR3 length: 14 amino acids. Trimming stripped 1 base from V and 2 bases from J, with 9 bases between. Germline loops: CDR1 SGHVS, CDR2 FQNEAQ.

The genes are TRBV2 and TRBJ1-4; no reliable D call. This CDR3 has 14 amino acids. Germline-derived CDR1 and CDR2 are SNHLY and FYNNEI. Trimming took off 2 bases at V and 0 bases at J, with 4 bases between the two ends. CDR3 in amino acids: CASSEQTTNEKLFF. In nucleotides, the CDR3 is TGTGCCAGCAGTGAACAGACAACTAATGAAAAACTGTTTTTT.